The 9 T cell receptor beta chains listed next were all sequenced from one sample in a study of OX40 agonist ivuxolimab in advanced cancers. Here immunoSEQ multiplex PCR was the method, and the copy in TCRdb shows in-frame clones only, minus some. The sample holds nearly 60,000 clones, approximately 89% seen once. Sequencing was performed on CD4+ or CD8+ T cells sorted from blood, taken in a trial of the OX40 agonist ivuxolimab. The source of these receptors is an adult with an advanced solid tumor such as melanoma, head and neck, liver or kidney cancer.

V and J are TRBV27 and TRBJ2-7; 8 bases map to TRBD2. Germline lookup yields CDR1 MNHEY and CDR2 SMNVEV (reference sequence). J lost 3 bases, V lost 5 bases, and 9 bases had no gene match. CDR3 length: 15 residues. The CDR3 DNA follows: TGTGCCAGCAGTCTTCACCCTCGGGGGGGCTACGAGCAGTACTTC. Translating it yields CASSLHPRGGYEQYF.

This CDR3 reads CASSLGSSGLNEQFF. The CDR3 coding sequence is TGTGCCAGCAGCTTGGGCTCTAGCGGCCTCAATGAGCAGTTCTTC. This chain connects TRBV5-5 to TRBJ2-1; 7 nucleotides align to TRBD2. Per germline, CDR1 SGHKS and CDR2 YYEKEE (reference sequence). J lost 6 bases, V lost 0 bases, and 6 bases had no gene match. The CDR3 covers 15 residues.

The chain employs TRBV15 and TRBJ2-1, with TRBD2 matching 11 bases. With 3 bases clipped from V and 13 bases from J, the junction kept 11 bases outside the gene matches. The V gene's germline CDR1 is LNHNV and CDR2 YYDKDF (reference sequence). CDR3 length equals 15 residues. Here the CDR3 DNA reads TGTGCCACCAGCAGGGTTGGACTAGCGGGTAGCACCCAGTTCTTC. Protein sequence: CATSRVGLAGSTQFF.

On this clone: This sample also contains other DNA sequences that code for the same CDR3. The chain is built from TRBV7-9 and TRBJ2-1; tentatively, D is TRBD1 (8 bases). The germline V gene has CDR1 SEHNR and CDR2 FQNEAQ (reference sequence). The CDR3 extends over 16 amino acids. Trimming took off 7 bases at V and 2 bases at J, with 18 bases between the two ends. The chain's CDR3 is CASIQLQGGTYNEQFF. CDR3 DNA: TGTGCCAGCATCCAACTACAGGGGGGGACCTACAATGAGCAGTTCTTC.

This chain joins TRBV4-1 and TRBJ2-1; D unclear. CDR3 length: 15 residues. The V and J ends lost 1 base and 0 bases respectively, with 7 bases between them. Per the germline V gene, CDR1 is MGHRA and CDR2 is YSYEKL. As DNA, the CDR3 is TGCGCCAGCAGCCAAGTGCCGAGCTCCTACAATGAGCAGTTCTTC. It specifies CASSQVPSSYNEQFF.

J is TRBJ2-5 and V is TRBV4-1, with D possibly being TRBD1 (6 bases). Germline values: CDR1 MGHRA, CDR2 YSYEKL. V lost 0 bases, J lost 5 bases, and 10 bases lay in between. CDR3 length: 14 amino acids. This chain's CDR3 is CASSQEGARETQYF. The CDR3 nucleotides are TGCGCCAGCAGCCAAGAGGGGGCTCGGGAGACCCAGTACTTC.

The V call is TRBV7-8, the J call TRBJ2-1, with a weak D call TRBD1 (6 bases). Germline CDR1 reads SGHVS; CDR2 reads FQNEAQ. The CDR3 loop spans 13 amino acids. The V gene lost 7 bases and the J gene lost 9 bases, with 16 bases spanning the gap. DNA for the CDR3: TGTGCCAGCACAAACGTGGGGGCGGCTGAGCAGTTCTTC. The encoded protein is CASTNVGAAEQFF.

The chain carries TRBV19 and TRBJ2-5; D possibly corresponds to TRBD2 (7 bases). Germline loops: CDR1 LNHDA, CDR2 SQIVND (reference sequence). The CDR3 extends over 15 amino acids. Trimming pared 1 base from V and 5 bases from J, leaving 14 bases between. The CDR3 sequence is CASSIGTGRGETQYF. CDR3 coding DNA: TGTGCCAGTAGTATAGGAACAGGGAGGGGGGAGACCCAGTACTTC.

In its sample, this clone was seen a few times. The CDR3 bases are TGCGCCAGCAGCATTGAACGGGGCGCCTACAATGAGCAGTTCTTC. This encodes CASSIERGAYNEQFF. The J gene is TRBJ2-1, the V gene TRBV4-1; D may be TRBD1 or TRBD2 (5 bases each). The germline V gene encodes CDR1 MGHRA and CDR2 YSYEKL. V lost 5 bases to trimming and J lost 2 bases, with 13 bases between them. The CDR3 length is 15 residues.